The 24 T cell receptor beta chains reported below all come from one sample, sequenced in a study of blood T cell repertoires in COVID-19. The protocol was immunoSEQ multiplex PCR, while the TCRdb copy is restricted to in-frame clones and leaves out a portion. The sample carries 150,000 to 180,000 clones, approximately 73% recorded once. The sample taken for sequencing was peripheral blood. The receptors were gathered from a woman aged 80 or older with acute or convalescent COVID-19.

V usage is TRBV5-6 and J usage is TRBJ1-5, with 9 bases lining up with TRBD1. V gave up 4 bases and J gave up 4 bases; unmatched junction bases: 9. From germline, CDR1 is SGHDT and CDR2 YYEEEE. The CDR3 runs 16 residues. The DNA of the CDR3 is TGTGCCAGCAGCACGGGACCGGGACAGGGAAATCAGCCCCAGCATTTT. The encoded protein is CASSTGPGQGNQPQHF.

This chain links TRBV2 with TRBJ2-2; the D gene is possibly TRBD1 (6 bases). Between the trimmed V and J ends, which lost 4 bases and 8 bases, there was a span of 14 bases. The CDR3 contains 14 residues. Germline-derived CDR1 and CDR2 are SNHLY and FYNNEI. CDR3 bases: TGTGCCAGCAGTGGTCCCTCCGGGACAGGGGAGCTGTTTTTT. This sequence encodes CASSGPSGTGELFF.

This clone was seen only a few times. This chain connects TRBV5-1 to TRBJ2-7, with D maybe TRBD1 (6 bases). This CDR3 has 17 amino acids. Germline CDR1 and CDR2: SGHRS and YFSETQ. V dropped 2 bases and J dropped 2 bases, with 20 bases sitting between them. The CDR3, as DNA: TGCGCCAGCAGCTTACTCCGGGACACCGTAACCGCCTACGAGCAGTACTTC. The encoded protein is CASSLLRDTVTAYEQYF.

The J gene is TRBJ1-2, the V gene TRBV5-1; D remains ambiguous. V lost 5 bases, J lost 4 bases, and 18 bases lay in between. In germline, CDR1 is SGHRS, CDR2 YFSETQ. The CDR3 is made up of 15 amino acids. DNA for the CDR3: TGCGCCAGCAGACTCATGTTGGGCCAAGGCTATGGCTACACCTTC. As protein: CASRLMLGQGYGYTF.

This rearrangement joins TRBV2 to TRBJ2-3, with 9 positions matching TRBD2. Germline lookup yields CDR1 SNHLY and CDR2 FYNNEI. This CDR3 is built from 15 residues. V gave up 5 bases and J gave up 0 bases; unmatched junction bases: 3. CDR3 loop: CASSPLAGSTDTQYF. Here the CDR3 DNA reads TGTGCCAGCAGTCCACTAGCGGGTAGCACAGATACGCAGTATTTT.

The J gene is TRBJ1-5, the V gene TRBV20-1; D unresolved. Per the germline V gene, CDR1 is DFQATT and CDR2 is SNEGSKA (reference sequence). This CDR3 contains 10 residues. V dropped 5 bases and J dropped 4 bases, with 3 bases sitting between them. CDR3 region: CSASNQPQHF. CDR3 in DNA: TGCAGTGCTTCGAATCAGCCCCAGCATTTT.

V is TRBV6-5 and J is TRBJ2-2; D might be TRBD1 (5 bases). With 6 bases removed from V and 4 bases from J, the gap between germline ends came to 15 bases. CDR1 is MNHEY and CDR2 is SVGAGI in the germline V gene. This CDR3 is 15 amino acids long. The CDR3 reads CASSPSLGPTGELFF. Written as DNA, the CDR3 is TGTGCCAGCAGCCCGTCTTTGGGGCCCACCGGGGAGCTGTTTTTT.

This clone was picked up one time. The chain uses TRBV7-3 and TRBJ2-1, with 7 nucleotides matching TRBD2. The V and J ends lost 1 base and 6 bases, in that order; junction bases with no gene match: 0. Germline lookup yields CDR1 SGHTA and CDR2 FQGTGA. The CDR3 spans 13 residues. The CDR3 bases are TGTGCCAGCAGCTTAAGCGGGGGCAATGAGCAGTTCTTC. Translated: CASSLSGGNEQFF.

The rearrangement links TRBV11-2 to TRBJ2-1; the D gene is possibly TRBD2 (5 bases). CDR1 is SGHAT, CDR2 FQNNGV, per germline. The V end was cut by 4 bases, the J end by 10 bases, with 20 bases between. The CDR3 has 15 amino acids. The CDR3 nucleotides are TGTGCCAGCAGCTCGTCCGACTACCAAAGCAAGGAGCAGTTCTTC. Its protein is CASSSSDYQSKEQFF.

This chain joins TRBV28 and TRBJ1-2; D is unresolved. Trimming pared 10 bases from V and 2 bases from J, leaving 8 bases between. The CDR3 extends over 11 amino acids. Germline CDR1 and CDR2: MDHEN and SYDVKM. CDR3: CAIWANYGYTF. For the CDR3, the DNA is TGTGCCATCTGGGCCAACTATGGCTACACCTTC.

The chain joins TRBV6-5 to TRBJ2-2; 9 positions agree with TRBD1. CDR3 length: 14 amino acids. Losses at the gene ends were 7 bases for V and 6 bases for J; bases not matched to a gene: 6. The germline CDR1 and CDR2 sequences are MNHEY and SVGAGI. CDR3: CASNPGQGSGELFF. The CDR3 DNA sequence: TGTGCCAGCAACCCGGGACAGGGATCCGGGGAGCTGTTTTTT.

This rearrangement joins TRBV19 to TRBJ2-4; D might be TRBD1 (5 bases). The germline V gene encodes CDR1 LNHDA and CDR2 SQIVND (reference sequence). CDR3 length equals 15 residues. V was cut by 5 bases and J by 6 bases, with 17 bases left in between. CDR3 DNA: TGTGCCAGTAGTCAATTGCAGTTAAGGGGAAACATTCAGTACTTC. The encoded protein is CASSQLQLRGNIQYF.

J is TRBJ2-1 and V is TRBV6-5, with D possibly matching TRBD2 (6 bases). Germline V gene data show CDR1 as MNHEY and CDR2 as SVGAGI. This CDR3 spans 14 amino acids. V lost 8 bases, J lost 5 bases, and 16 bases lay in between. CDR3 coding DNA: TGTGCCAGCTCGGGCGGGGCAATAAACAATGAGCAGTTCTTC. It translates to CASSGGAINNEQFF.

The chain is built from TRBV11-2 and TRBJ1-1; no definite D call. Germline CDR1 reads SGHAT; CDR2 reads FQNNGV. The V and J ends lost 2 bases and 1 base respectively, with 11 bases between them. The CDR3 extends over 15 amino acids. CDR3 bases: TGTGCCAGCAGCTTACGTCTGGAGGAGAACACTGAAGCTTTCTTT. Amino acids: CASSLRLEENTEAFF.

The chain links TRBV9 to TRBJ2-3; D is perhaps TRBD2 (5 bases). The CDR3 runs 16 residues. Trimming shortened V by 3 bases and J by 2 bases, and 16 bases separated the two germline ends. Germline values: CDR1 SGDLS, CDR2 YYNGEE. DNA of the CDR3: TGTGCCAGCAGCGATAGGCTAGCTGTATTCACAGATACGCAGTATTTT. Translation gives CASSDRLAVFTDTQYF.

The chain combines TRBV4-3 with TRBJ1-3; D possibly corresponds to TRBD1 (5 bases). Between the trimmed V and J ends, which lost 1 base and 0 bases, there was a span of 7 bases. Germline V gene lookup returns CDR1 LGHNA and CDR2 YSLEER. There are 15 residues in the CDR3. The CDR3 bases are TGCGCCAGCAGCCAAGGCGGGGCCTCTGGAAACACCATATATTTT. Its protein is CASSQGGASGNTIYF.

CDR3 protein: CASSHRTGGAEKLFF. The DNA for the CDR3 is TGTGCCAGCAGTCACCGGACAGGGGGCGCCGAAAAACTGTTTTTT. The V gene is TRBV6-2 or TRBV6-3, the J gene TRBJ1-4; 11 bases are shared with TRBD1. The V gene's germline CDR1 is MNHEY and CDR2 SVGEGT. The trim removed 5 bases at V and 8 bases at J, leaving 7 bases unmatched. This CDR3 contains 15 residues.

The V call is TRBV15, the J call TRBJ2-2; TRBD1 agrees at 9 bases. CDR1 is LNHNV and CDR2 is YYDKDF in the germline V gene (reference sequence). CDR3 length equals 18 residues. The J segment lost 5 bases and the V segment lost 0 bases, leaving 10 bases of the junction unmatched. The CDR3 DNA reads as TGTGCCACCAGCAGAGATTTGTTTGGGACAGGGACAACCGGGGAGCTGTTTTTT. Encoded protein: CATSRDLFGTGTTGELFF.

The J gene is TRBJ1-5, the V gene TRBV5-5; D is uncertain. The CDR3 contains 16 residues. Germline CDR1 reads SGHKS; CDR2 reads YYEKEE (reference sequence). Trimming took off 0 bases at V and 0 bases at J, with 10 bases between the two ends. The CDR3 bases are TGTGCCAGCAGCTTGGGGCCGCAGAATAGCAATCAGCCCCAGCATTTT. Protein product: CASSLGPQNSNQPQHF.

The CDR3 loop reads CASSIADYGYTF. As DNA, the CDR3 is TGTGCCAGTAGTATAGCGGACTATGGCTACACCTTC. This chain links TRBV19 with TRBJ1-2; D call uncertain. CDR3 length: 12 amino acids. V was trimmed by 1 base and J by 3 bases, leaving 3 bases between them. Germline CDR1 LNHDA, CDR2 SQIVND (reference sequence).

V and J are TRBV2 and TRBJ1-2, with 7 bases identical to TRBD1. Germline values: CDR1 SNHLY, CDR2 FYNNEI. This CDR3 spans 14 amino acids. Losses at the gene ends were 5 bases for V and 1 base for J; bases not matched to a gene: 4. Written as DNA, the CDR3 is TGTGCCAGCAGTAAGGGACAGCTTAACTATGGCTACACCTTC. The encoded protein is CASSKGQLNYGYTF.

The CDR3 nucleotides read TGTGCCAGCAGCTGGAGTAGGGAGCAGTACTTC. Its protein product is CASSWSREQYF. The chain joins TRBV7-9 to TRBJ2-7, with D hard to call. CDR1 SEHNR and CDR2 FQNEAQ come from the germline V gene (reference sequence). The CDR3 runs 11 residues. The V and J ends lost 4 bases and 7 bases respectively, with 8 bases between them. Supplemented by reference TRBV7-9 and TRBJ2-7, the full variable domain reads DTGVSQNPRHKITKRGQNVTFRCDPISEHNRLYWYRQTLGQGPEFLTYFQNEAQLEKSRLLSDRFSAERPKGSFSTLEIQRTEQGDSAMYLCASSWSREQYFGPGTRLTVT.

The rearrangement links TRBV10-3 to TRBJ2-1; 13 bases fit TRBD2. CDR1 ENHRY and CDR2 SYGVKD come from the germline V gene. The CDR3 is 14 residues long. Trimming took 6 bases from V and 10 from J; bases not matched to a gene: 6. CDR3 protein: CAIRDTGLAGEQFF. The CDR3 nucleotides are TGTGCCATCAGGGATACGGGACTAGCGGGAGAGCAGTTCTTC.

The chain combines TRBV10-3 with TRBJ2-5, with TRBD2 as a possible D gene (6 bases). This CDR3 region has 14 residues. Trimming pared 2 bases from V and 2 bases from J, leaving 9 bases between. Germline loops: CDR1 ENHRY, CDR2 SYGVKD. The CDR3 region has the DNA TGTGCCATCAGTGAGCGGGGGATACAAGAGACCCAGTACTTC. Translated: CAISERGIQETQYF.